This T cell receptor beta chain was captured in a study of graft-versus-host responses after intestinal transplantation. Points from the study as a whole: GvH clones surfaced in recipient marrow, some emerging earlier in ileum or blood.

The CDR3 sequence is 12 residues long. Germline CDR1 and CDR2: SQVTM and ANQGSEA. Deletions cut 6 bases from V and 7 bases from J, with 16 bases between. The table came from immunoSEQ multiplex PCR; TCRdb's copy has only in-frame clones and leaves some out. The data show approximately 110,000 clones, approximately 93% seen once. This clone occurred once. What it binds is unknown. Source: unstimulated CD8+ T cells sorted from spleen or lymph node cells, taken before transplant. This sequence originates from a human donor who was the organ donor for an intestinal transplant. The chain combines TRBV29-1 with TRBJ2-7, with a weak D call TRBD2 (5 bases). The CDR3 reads CSVRGGSGEQYF. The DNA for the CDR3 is TGCAGCGTCCGTGGAGGTTCAGGTGAGCAGTACTTC.